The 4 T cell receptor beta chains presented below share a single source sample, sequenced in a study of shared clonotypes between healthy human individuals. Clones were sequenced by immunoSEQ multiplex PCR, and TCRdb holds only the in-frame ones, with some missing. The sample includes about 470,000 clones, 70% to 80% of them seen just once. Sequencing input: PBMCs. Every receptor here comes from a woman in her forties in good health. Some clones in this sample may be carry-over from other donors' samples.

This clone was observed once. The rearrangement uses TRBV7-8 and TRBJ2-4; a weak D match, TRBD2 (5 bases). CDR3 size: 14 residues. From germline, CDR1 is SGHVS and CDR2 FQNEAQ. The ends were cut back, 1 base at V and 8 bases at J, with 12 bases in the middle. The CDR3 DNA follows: TGTGCCAGCAGCTTAGTTCGGGGTACGGACATTCAGTACTTC. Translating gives CASSLVRGTDIQYF.

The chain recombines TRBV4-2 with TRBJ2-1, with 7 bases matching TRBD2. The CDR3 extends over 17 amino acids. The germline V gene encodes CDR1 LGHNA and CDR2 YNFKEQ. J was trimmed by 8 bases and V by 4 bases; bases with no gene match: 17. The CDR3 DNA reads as TGTGCCAGCAGCCGAGGACTAGGCGGAAAGGAGGGCGATGAGCAGTTCTTC. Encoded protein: CASSRGLGGKEGDEQFF.

As DNA, the CDR3 is TGCGCCAGCAGGCGACTAGCGGGGATAACAGATACGCAGTATTTT. Translation gives CASRRLAGITDTQYF. This chain uses TRBV4-1 with TRBJ2-3, with 11 bases matching TRBD2. The CDR3 extends over 15 amino acids. CDR1 is MGHRA and CDR2 is YSYEKL in the germline V gene. J lost 3 bases, V lost 6 bases, and 5 bases had no gene match.

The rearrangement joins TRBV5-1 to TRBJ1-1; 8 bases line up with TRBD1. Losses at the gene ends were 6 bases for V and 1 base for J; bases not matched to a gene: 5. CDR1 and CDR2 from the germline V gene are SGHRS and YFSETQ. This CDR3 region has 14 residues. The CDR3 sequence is CASTRTGPNTEAFF. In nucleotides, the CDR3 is TGCGCCAGCACAAGGACAGGGCCGAACACTGAAGCTTTCTTT. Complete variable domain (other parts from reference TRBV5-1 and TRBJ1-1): KAGVTQTPRYLIKTRGQQVTLSCSPISGHRSVSWYQQTPGQGLQFLFEYFSETQRNKGNFPGRFSGRQFSNSRSEMNVSTLELGDSALYLCASTRTGPNTEAFFGQGTRLTVV.